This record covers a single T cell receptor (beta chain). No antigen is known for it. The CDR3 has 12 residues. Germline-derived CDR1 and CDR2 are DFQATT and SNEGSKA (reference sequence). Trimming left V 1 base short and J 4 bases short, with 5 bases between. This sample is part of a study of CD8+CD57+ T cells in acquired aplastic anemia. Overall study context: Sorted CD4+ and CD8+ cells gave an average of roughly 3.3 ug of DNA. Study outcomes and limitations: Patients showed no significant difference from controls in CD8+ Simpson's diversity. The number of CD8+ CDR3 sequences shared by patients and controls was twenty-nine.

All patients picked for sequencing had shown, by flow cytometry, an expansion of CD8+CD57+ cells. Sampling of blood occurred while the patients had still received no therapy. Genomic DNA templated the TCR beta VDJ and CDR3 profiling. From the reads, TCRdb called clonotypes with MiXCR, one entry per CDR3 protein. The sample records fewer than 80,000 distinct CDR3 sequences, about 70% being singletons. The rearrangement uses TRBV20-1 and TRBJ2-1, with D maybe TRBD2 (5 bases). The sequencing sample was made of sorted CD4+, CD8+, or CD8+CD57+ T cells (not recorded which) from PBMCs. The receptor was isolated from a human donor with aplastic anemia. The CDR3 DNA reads TGCAGTGCTAGAGCGGGGTACAATGAGCAGTTCTTC. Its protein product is CSARAGYNEQFF.